Listed below are T cell receptor beta chains from one sample, sequenced in a study of chemoradiotherapy in HPV16-positive cancers. Clones were read by immunoSEQ multiplex PCR, and TCRdb kept only the in-frame ones, dropping some. Of 15,000 to 20,000 clones detected, nearly 90% appear once; the ten largest clones hold roughly 2.4%. Material: blood, obtained from a patient who underwent chemoradiotherapy. These receptors all come from a human donor with HPV-associated anogenital cancer. Both conserved end residues are part of each CDR3.

CASSSLRQRQGSYGYTF,TRBV5-4,17,TRBJ1-2
CASSKSKRAPYEQYF,TRBV21-1,15,TRBJ2-7
CASSLLAGDTQYF,TRBV5-4,13,TRBJ2-3
CASSERGGLDTQYF,TRBV6-4,14,TRBJ2-3
CASSQGTGYYGYTF,TRBV4-1,14,TRBJ1-2
CASSLEGRGDEKLFF,TRBV7-9,15,TRBJ1-4
CASSPSLQGTYEQYF,TRBV25-1,15,TRBJ2-7
CASSQTGQGIYGYTF,TRBV6-4,15,TRBJ1-2
CASSVYPGLAGGFTYNEQFF,TRBV7-8,20,TRBJ2-1
CASSAFDIMNTEAFF,TRBV19,15,TRBJ1-1
CASSLDGRGLTEAFF,TRBV5-1,15,TRBJ1-1
CASSPHKALADSQETQYF,TRBV28,18,TRBJ2-5
CASSSRDRTNTEAFF,TRBV25-1,15,TRBJ1-1
CASSLAPGASGNEQFF,TRBV5-1,16,TRBJ2-1
CASSNPVTDTQYF,TRBV7-3,13,TRBJ2-3
CASSPGQESGQFF,TRBV18,13,TRBJ2-1
CASRSLGGPDTQYF,TRBV27,14,TRBJ2-3
CASSLSPGQGATNEKLFF,TRBV28,18,TRBJ1-4
CASSYSLTGGIGYTF,TRBV27,15,TRBJ1-2
CASSQDRGGKGEQYF,TRBV4-1,15,TRBJ2-7
CASSYFRDRGPEQFF,TRBV6-5,15,TRBJ2-1
CASSLGGFISYNEQFF,TRBV5-1,16,TRBJ2-1
CASSEEDSLRIPEAFF,TRBV6-1,16,TRBJ1-1
CASSYRVNTGELFF,TRBV7-2,14,TRBJ2-2
CASSESGSGNTIYF,TRBV10-1,14,TRBJ1-3
CATKGTGNTGELFF,TRBV19,14,TRBJ2-2
CASSTPGTTYEQYF,TRBV28,14,-
CASSGGGGQPQHF,TRBV9,13,TRBJ1-5
CASSAGTGNQPQHF,TRBV10-1,14,TRBJ1-5
CASSFISADGFFYGYTF,TRBV27,17,TRBJ1-2
CASSSTGGGTGELFF,TRBV11-2,15,TRBJ2-2
CASSMRQDEETQYF,TRBV19,14,TRBJ2-5
CASSNRWTGGNTIYF,TRBV19,15,TRBJ1-3
CASSFRDNKAFF,TRBV27,12,TRBJ1-1
CASSPAGTGYYGYTF,TRBV4-1,15,TRBJ1-2
CASLELAGGLQYF,TRBV6-1,13,TRBJ2-3
CASSDHGQGYEQYF,TRBV10-2,14,TRBJ2-7
CASSYGVSGNTIYF,TRBV6-5,14,TRBJ1-3
CASSEERDSPLHF,TRBV6-1,13,TRBJ1-6
CASSADSFNSYEQYF,TRBV19,15,TRBJ2-7
CASSEQAPNEQYF,TRBV2,13,TRBJ2-7
CASSSRTTGNTIYF,TRBV11-2,14,TRBJ1-3
CAIRNGGQETQYF,TRBV10-3,13,TRBJ2-5
CASCWGAEQYF,TRBV2,11,TRBJ2-7
CASSESGTTEAFF,TRBV2,13,TRBJ1-1
CASSQTSTYGYTF,TRBV14,13,TRBJ1-2
CSVLAGGYEQYF,TRBV29-1,12,TRBJ2-7
CASSLIVLGAEAFF,TRBV5-1,14,TRBJ1-1
CASSPRLRGYDTQYF,TRBV4-2,15,TRBJ2-3
CAWRESGIDEQYF,TRBV30,13,TRBJ2-7
CASSLQGSGTEAFF,TRBV6-5,14,TRBJ1-1
CSVVTGLNTEAFF,TRBV29-1,13,TRBJ1-1
CAISGGQALQETQYF,TRBV10-3,15,TRBJ2-5
CASSSGGPGNEQFF,TRBV5-4,14,TRBJ2-1
CASSSPVSDTQYF,TRBV7-2,13,TRBJ2-3
CASRTTGGGSGANVLTF,TRBV28,17,TRBJ2-6
CASSSSRGRASGEQFF,TRBV6-5,16,TRBJ2-1
CASSQANSATEAFF,TRBV14,14,TRBJ1-1